These T cell receptor beta chains were read from a single sample in a study of T-cell reconstitution after alpha-beta-depleted transplantation in children. Each CDR3 protein is one row after TCRdb ran MiXCR on the PCR reads. The sample holds 40,000 to 60,000 distinct CDR3 sequences, around 9.2% seen once. Sequenced here: PBMCs, mostly from graft donor cells, sampled 60 days after TCRalphabeta/CD19-depleted stem cell transplant. These receptors all come from a male patient aged 2-15 years who had a stem cell transplant for chronic granulomatous disease, so the T cells may come from the graft donor. The CDR3 runs from the conserved cysteine through the conserved F or W. The order of the fields is J gene, V gene, clone size, D gene, CDR3 protein, CDR3 DNA. The D gene is left open where the match is weak. Clone size appears in some rows only: once, few, many, or a class for an expanded clone.

TRBJ1-6,TRBV20-1,many,-,CSARDRVAGSSYNSPLHF,TGCAGTGCTAGAGATCGGGTTGCCGGGAGCTCCTATAATTCACCCCTCCACTTT
TRBJ1-2,TRBV30,-,-,CAWRPGPRTGYTF,TGTGCCTGGAGACCGGGACCCCGGACGGGCTACACCTTC
TRBJ1-1,TRBV30,many,TRBD1,CAWSAARTGGFTEAFF,TGTGCCTGGAGTGCCGCCAGAACAGGGGGCTTTACTGAAGCTTTCTTT
TRBJ2-1,TRBV20-1,few,TRBD1,CSATLRTGSGEQFF,TGCAGTGCTACACTTCGGACAGGGTCGGGTGAGCAGTTCTTC
TRBJ2-5,TRBV11-2,many,-,CASSLGAGLAETQYF,TGTGCCAGCAGCTTAGGCGCCGGGCTAGCAGAGACCCAGTACTTC
TRBJ2-3,TRBV5-1,many,-,CASSLDGSGTDTQYF,TGCGCCAGCAGCTTGGACGGGTCGGGGACAGATACGCAGTATTTT
TRBJ2-7,TRBV7-9,many,-,CASSYRRGSKGEQYF,TGTGCCAGCAGCTACAGGAGGGGCTCCAAGGGCGAGCAGTACTTC
TRBJ1-2,TRBV19,many,TRBD1,CASSTTGTGSHYGYTF,TGTGCCAGTAGTACGACCGGGACAGGTTCCCACTATGGCTACACCTTC
TRBJ2-3,TRBV11-2,many,TRBD2,CASSPGGVTDTQYF,TGTGCCAGCAGCCCCGGGGGGGTCACAGATACGCAGTATTTT
TRBJ2-7,TRBV3-1,-,TRBD2,CASCQVPSGSYEQYF,TGTGCCTCCTGCCAAGTTCCTAGCGGCTCCTACGAGCAGTACTTC
TRBJ2-3,TRBV5-5,many,TRBD2,CASSFSLAGGTIDTQYF,TGTGCCAGCAGCTTCTCCCTAGCGGGAGGTACTATAGATACGCAGTATTTT
TRBJ2-3,TRBV19,-,TRBD2,CASSKLAGGLDTQYF,TGTGCCAGTAGTAAACTAGCGGGAGGGCTGGATACGCAGTATTTT
TRBJ2-2,TRBV5-1,-,-,CASSPYAVTGELFF,TGCGCCAGCAGCCCGTATGCGGTTACGGGGGAGCTGTTTTTT
TRBJ2-1,TRBV28,-,TRBD2,CASRLALAGGGEQFF,TGTGCCAGCAGATTAGCACTAGCGGGAGGGGGCGAGCAGTTCTTC
TRBJ2-3,TRBV27,-,-,CASSSLGARTDTQYF,TGTGCCAGCAGTTCCCTCGGGGCTCGCACAGATACGCAGTATTTT
TRBJ2-2,TRBV3-1,many,TRBD1,CASSQDSDRGNTGELFF,TGTGCCAGCAGCCAAGATTCGGACAGGGGGAACACCGGGGAGCTGTTTTTT
TRBJ1-5,TRBV27,many,-,CASALYRSISNQPQHF,TGTGCCAGCGCGTTATACAGGTCTATTAGCAATCAGCCCCAGCATTTT
TRBJ2-7,TRBV6-1,few,-,CATHSTDSYEQYF,TGTGCCACCCATTCGACCGACTCCTACGAGCAGTACTTC
TRBJ2-1,TRBV6-2/TRBV6-3,many,-,CASSYWGNVDNEQFF,TGTGCCAGCAGTTACTGGGGGAATGTAGACAATGAGCAGTTCTTC
TRBJ1-2,TRBV27,few,-,CASPRRRQGFYGYTF,TGTGCCAGCCCCCGACGGAGGCAGGGATTCTATGGCTACACCTTC
TRBJ2-1,TRBV2,few,-,CASSEAGLTNEQFF,TGTGCCAGCAGTGAAGCGGGACTCACAAATGAGCAGTTCTTC
TRBJ1-2,TRBV7-9,many,-,CASSFQNYGYTF,TGTGCCAGCAGCTTTCAGAACTATGGCTACACCTTC
TRBJ1-2,TRBV18,-,TRBD1,CASSTTMVYQGDQNYGYTF,TGTGCCAGCTCAACAACCATGGTTTACCAGGGGGACCAAAACTATGGCTACACCTTC
TRBJ2-5,TRBV11-2,medium-sized,TRBD2,CASSLGVLAGDQETQYF,TGTGCCAGCAGCTTAGGGGTACTAGCGGGTGATCAAGAGACCCAGTACTTC
TRBJ2-5,TRBV9,many,-,CASSVAATPQETQYF,TGTGCCAGCAGCGTAGCGGCGACACCTCAAGAGACCCAGTACTTC
TRBJ2-7,TRBV3-1,many,-,CASSPGVSSYEQYF,TGTGCCAGCAGCCCTGGGGTGTCCTCCTACGAGCAGTACTTC
TRBJ2-1,TRBV6-2/TRBV6-3,many,-,CASSYLGLPANEQFF,TGTGCCAGCAGTTACTTGGGACTCCCAGCCAATGAGCAGTTCTTC
TRBJ2-7,TRBV20-1,many,-,CSARSSGRPFYEQYF,TGCAGTGCTAGATCATCAGGTCGACCGTTCTACGAGCAGTACTTC
TRBJ2-1,TRBV9,many,-,CASSVDGTSYNEQFF,TGTGCCAGCAGCGTAGACGGGACCTCCTACAATGAGCAGTTCTTC
TRBJ2-3,TRBV7-8,many,-,CASSLGWEMDTDTQYF,TGTGCCAGCAGCTTAGGATGGGAAATGGACACAGATACGCAGTATTTT
TRBJ2-7,TRBV20-1,many,-,CSARRGSYEQYF,TGCAGTGCCAGGAGGGGTTCCTACGAGCAGTACTTC
TRBJ2-3,TRBV9,many,TRBD2,CASSPRLAGTDTQYF,TGTGCCAGCAGCCCTCGACTAGCGGGCACAGATACGCAGTATTTT
TRBJ2-1,TRBV5-8,few,-,CASSLVQSHEQFF,TGTGCCAGCAGCCTCGTCCAGAGTCATGAGCAGTTCTTC
TRBJ1-5,TRBV2,many,-,CASSEVGGRGQPQHF,TGTGCCAGCAGTGAAGTCGGGGGGCGAGGGCAGCCCCAGCATTTT
TRBJ1-5,TRBV6-2/TRBV6-3,few,-,CASSGPSGTKNQPQHF,TGTGCCAGCAGCGGCCCCTCCGGGACAAAGAATCAGCCCCAGCATTTT
TRBJ2-7,TRBV9,many,TRBD2,CASSRGKAGGFLYEQYF,TGTGCCAGCAGCCGCGGTAAGGCGGGAGGTTTCTTGTACGAGCAGTACTTC
TRBJ2-1,TRBV5-4,-,-,CASSLSYRVSYNEQFF,TGTGCCAGCAGCTTGTCTTATCGGGTCTCCTACAATGAGCAGTTCTTC
TRBJ2-7,TRBV27,many,-,CASSWGVSYEQYF,TGTGCCAGCAGTTGGGGTGTCTCCTACGAGCAGTACTTC
TRBJ2-1,TRBV3-1,-,TRBD2,CASSNPTSRMYNEQFF,TGTGCCAGCAGCAATCCGACTAGCCGAATGTACAATGAGCAGTTCTTC
TRBJ2-5,TRBV9,many,TRBD1,CASSVGTGQETQYF,TGTGCCAGCAGCGTAGGGACAGGGCAAGAGACCCAGTACTTC
TRBJ2-1,TRBV24-1,many,-,CATSDLQEDEQFF,TGTGCCACCAGTGATTTGCAGGAGGATGAGCAGTTCTTC
TRBJ2-7,TRBV20-1,many,TRBD2,CSAKGLAGWDEQYF,TGCAGTGCGAAGGGACTAGCGGGGTGGGACGAGCAGTACTTC